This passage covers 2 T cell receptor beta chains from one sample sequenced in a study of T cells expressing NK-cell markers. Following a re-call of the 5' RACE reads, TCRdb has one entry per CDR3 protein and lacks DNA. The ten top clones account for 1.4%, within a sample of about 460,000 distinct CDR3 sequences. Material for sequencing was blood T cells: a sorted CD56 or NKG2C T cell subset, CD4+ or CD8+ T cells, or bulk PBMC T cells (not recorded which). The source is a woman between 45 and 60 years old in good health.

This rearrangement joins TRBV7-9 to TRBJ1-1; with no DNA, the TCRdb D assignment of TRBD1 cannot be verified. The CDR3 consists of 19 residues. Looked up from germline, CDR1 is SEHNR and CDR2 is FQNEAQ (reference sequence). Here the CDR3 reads CASSSRRTRARFRNTEAFF. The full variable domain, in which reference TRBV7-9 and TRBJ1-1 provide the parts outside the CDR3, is DTGVSQNPRHKITKRGQNVTFRCDPISEHNRLYWYRQTLGQGPEFLTYFQNEAQLEKSRLLSDRFSAERPKGSFSTLEIQRTEQGDSAMYLCASSSRRTRARFRNTEAFFGQGTRLTVV.

This chain's CDR3 is CASSSGGSNEKLFF. The V gene is TRBV28, the J gene TRBJ1-4. The CDR3 totals 14 residues. Germline V CDR1 and CDR2: MDHEN, SYDVKM. The whole variable domain, filled in from reference TRBV28 and TRBJ1-4, reads DVKVTQSSRYLVKRTGEKVFLECVQDMDHENMFWYRQDPGLGLRLIYFSYDVKMKEKGDIPEGYSVSREKKERFSLILESASTNQTSMYLCASSSGGSNEKLFFGSGTQLSVL.